This T cell receptor (beta chain) was observed in a study of long-term antiretroviral therapy in people with HIV. The wider study: A decade or so separates the oldest specimens from the later 2015 immediate-ART recommendation.

Run at survey level, the immunoSEQ assay was version v3.0. Generated by immunoSEQ multiplex PCR, the TCRdb table keeps only in-frame clones and is missing some. This table has approximately 10,000 clones, 76% appearing once. General observations from the study: Post-treatment diversity went higher with ART but stayed below transplant donor controls.

CDR1 is SGHDN and CDR2 is FVKESK in the germline V gene. V lost 5 bases and J 4 bases, leaving 15 bases between the germline ends. The CDR3 loop spans 15 amino acids. Note on this clone: Its antigen is undetermined.

HIV-positive participants were all treated in the United States. The clonotype originates from a man aged 25 to 45 with HIV. The chain carries TRBV14 and TRBJ2-1; D is possibly TRBD2 (5 bases). Sample: unsorted PBMCs, taken at the start of antiretroviral therapy, before treatment. The DNA for the CDR3 is TGTGCCAGCAGCTTCCAGGCGGGTCGGTACAATGAGCAGTTCTTC. It codes for CASSFQAGRYNEQFF.